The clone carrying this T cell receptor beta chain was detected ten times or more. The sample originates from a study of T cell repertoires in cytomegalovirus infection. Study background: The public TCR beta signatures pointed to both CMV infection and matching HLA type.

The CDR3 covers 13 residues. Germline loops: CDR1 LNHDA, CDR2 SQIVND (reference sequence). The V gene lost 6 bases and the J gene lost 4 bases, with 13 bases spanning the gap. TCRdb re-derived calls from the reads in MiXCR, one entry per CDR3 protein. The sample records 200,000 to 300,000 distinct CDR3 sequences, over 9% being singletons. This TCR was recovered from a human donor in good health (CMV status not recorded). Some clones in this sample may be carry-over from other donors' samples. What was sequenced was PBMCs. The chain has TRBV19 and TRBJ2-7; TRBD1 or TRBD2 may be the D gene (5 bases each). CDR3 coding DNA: TGTGCCAGTAGCGCCACGAGGGGTTACGAGCAGTACTTC. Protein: CASSATRGYEQYF. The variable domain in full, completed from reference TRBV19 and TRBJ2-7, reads DGGITQSPKYLFRKEGQNVTLSCEQNLNHDAMYWYRQDPGQGLRLIYYSQIVNDFQKGDIAEGYSVSREKKESFPLTVTSAQKNPTAFYLCASSATRGYEQYFGPGTRLTVT.